Presented here are 6 T cell receptor beta chains from one specimen sequenced in a study of post-analysis software for immune sequencing data. Study observations and caveats: Included in a set of several TRBV segments more frequent in patients than controls were TRBV5-6, TRBV5-1 and TRBV20-1.

Each TCR beta cDNA library carried unique molecular identifiers. TCRdb re-analysed the PCR reads in MiXCR, keeping a single row per CDR3 protein. Among hundreds of thousands of distinct CDR3 sequences listed, roughly three fifths were seen once. Their antigens are not known. The sequenced sample consisted of blood. Every receptor here comes from a girl aged 2-10 years with multiple sclerosis.

V gene TRBV5-1 combines with J gene TRBJ2-4, with D perhaps TRBD2 (6 bases). The CDR3 spans 15 residues. Trimming cost V 0 bases and J 6 bases, with 13 bases left between them. Looked up from germline, CDR1 is SGHRS and CDR2 is YFSETQ. CDR3 region: CASSLVASVANIQYF. The CDR3 nucleotides are TGCGCCAGCAGCTTGGTAGCTAGCGTTGCAAACATTCAGTACTTC.

The genes are TRBV6-6 and TRBJ1-2; D gene uncertain. Trimming removed 8 bases from V and 5 bases from J, with 0 bases in between. Germline V gene lookup returns CDR1 MNHNY and CDR2 SVGAGI (reference sequence). This CDR3 region has 8 residues. CDR3 DNA sequence: TGTGCCAGCTATGGCTACACCTTC. This sequence encodes CASYGYTF.

This chain uses TRBV6-1 with TRBJ2-3; weak D call: TRBD1 (5 bases). This CDR3 spans 14 amino acids. V was shortened by 5 bases and J by 2 bases, with 11 bases between the two germline ends. Per germline, CDR1 MNHNS and CDR2 SASEGT. The CDR3 here is CASSIQEPTDTQYF. In DNA form, the CDR3 reads TGTGCCAGCAGTATACAGGAGCCCACAGATACGCAGTATTTT.

This clonotype was seen a few times. The rearrangement joins TRBV7-2 to TRBJ2-5, with a weak D call TRBD2 (6 bases). The V end lost 2 bases, the J end lost 2 bases, and 12 bases lay between the germline ends. The germline V gene encodes CDR1 SGHTA and CDR2 FQGNSA. This CDR3 is 15 amino acids long. This CDR3 reads CASSLLAGYQETQYF. The DNA for the CDR3 is TGTGCCAGCAGCTTATTGGCGGGGTATCAAGAGACCCAGTACTTC. Variable domain in full (rest from reference TRBV7-2 and TRBJ2-5): GAGVSQSPSNKVTEKGKDVELRCDPISGHTALYWYRQSLGQGLEFLIYFQGNSAPDKSGLPSDRFSAERTGGSVSTLTIQRTQQEDSAVYLCASSLLAGYQETQYFGPGTRLLVL.

The sample holds a few counts of this clonotype. The chain is built from TRBV5-1 and TRBJ2-1; tentatively, D is TRBD1 (6 bases). Germline assignment: CDR1 SGHRS and CDR2 YFSETQ. Trimming stripped 3 bases from V and 4 bases from J, with 20 bases between. This CDR3 is built from 17 residues. The DNA of the CDR3 is TGCGCCAGCAGCTACCAAACAGGGTCCCTTTCTTACAATGAGCAGTTCTTC. Amino acids: CASSYQTGSLSYNEQFF.

J is TRBJ2-4 and V is TRBV7-9, with 8 bases aligning to TRBD1. Gene TRBJ2-5 matches the end of the DNA better, so the J call may be wrong. Germline values: CDR1 SEHNR, CDR2 FQNEAQ (reference sequence). This CDR3 is 17 amino acids long. The CDR3 DNA sequence: TGTGCCAGCAGCGGACTGACTTTCCGACAGGGGAAGGAGACCCAGTACTTC. Translation: CASSGLTFRQGKETQYF.